These 14 T cell receptor beta chains originate from one sample sequenced in a study of blood T cell repertoires in COVID-19. Only in-frame clones appear in the TCRdb table, and some are missing; sequencing was by immunoSEQ multiplex PCR. The sample includes about 180,000 clones, about 87% seen only once; the top ten take 4% to 5%. Sequenced: peripheral blood. The receptors originated from a woman in her thirties with acute or convalescent COVID-19.

The CDR3 nucleotides are TGCGCCAGCAATTTACAGGCGGACACTGAAGCTTTCTTT. It encodes CASNLQADTEAFF. The chain combines TRBV5-1 with TRBJ1-1, with D tentatively TRBD1 (5 bases). The CDR3 consists of 13 residues. V gave up 6 bases and J gave up 3 bases, with 12 bases separating them. CDR1 and CDR2 (germline): SGHRS, YFSETQ.

This chain links TRBV28 with TRBJ1-1, with a weak D call TRBD1 (5 bases). CDR1 is MDHEN, CDR2 SYDVKM, per germline. There are 13 residues in the CDR3. Trimming pared 4 bases from V and 6 bases from J, leaving 12 bases between. DNA of the CDR3: TGTGCCAGCAGTTCGGGGGTCTACCCTGAAGCTTTCTTT. Translating it yields CASSSGVYPEAFF.

J is TRBJ2-1 and V is TRBV5-1; 11 bases line up with TRBD1. Trimming cost V 5 bases and J 7 bases; bases outside gene matches: 2. Germline CDR1 SGHRS, CDR2 YFSETQ. The CDR3 length is 13 residues. CDR3 in DNA: TGCGCCAGCAGGGACAGGGGGCGGAATGAGCAGTTCTTC. Translation gives CASRDRGRNEQFF.

This clone was observed once. The chain carries TRBV2 and TRBJ1-2, with D perhaps matching TRBD1 (5 bases). V was cut by 2 bases and J by 8 bases, with 15 bases left in between. Germline-derived CDR1 and CDR2 are SNHLY and FYNNEI. The CDR3 is made up of 14 amino acids. CDR3 region: CASSERRGFWGYTF. The CDR3 region has the DNA TGTGCCAGCAGTGAAAGAAGGGGCTTCTGGGGCTACACCTTC.

A note on this clone: The sample carries other DNA sequences with the same CDR3. This rearrangement joins TRBV6-6 to TRBJ2-3; D is undetermined. CDR1 is MNHNY, CDR2 SVGAGI, per germline (reference sequence). This CDR3 comprises 13 residues. Between the trimmed V and J ends, which lost 2 bases and 1 base, there was a span of 4 bases. The CDR3 coding sequence is TGTGCCAGCAGTTACCCCGGCACAGATACGCAGTATTTT. The encoded protein is CASSYPGTDTQYF.

This clone was counted once. The chain employs TRBV6-5 and TRBJ2-1, with TRBD1 as a possible D gene (5 bases). V was shortened by 6 bases and J by 1 base, with 13 bases between the two germline ends. This CDR3 is 15 amino acids long. Per germline, CDR1 MNHEY and CDR2 SVGAGI. This CDR3 reads CASSLWGQSYNEQFF. The CDR3 nucleotides are TGTGCCAGCAGCCTATGGGGCCAATCCTACAATGAGCAGTTCTTC.

The V gene is TRBV5-5, the J gene TRBJ1-2, with D unclear. V lost 6 bases, J lost 8 bases, and 17 bases lay in between. The CDR3 is 13 residues long. Germline V gene data show CDR1 as SGHKS and CDR2 as YYEKEE (reference sequence). In nucleotides, the CDR3 is TGTGCCAGCAATCCTAGTGCGGGTCTCGGCTACACCTTC. Residues: CASNPSAGLGYTF.

This sequence joins TRBV6-6 and TRBJ2-1; possibly TRBD2 for D (6 bases). Germline V CDR1 and CDR2: MNHNY, SVGAGI (reference sequence). The CDR3 has 15 residues. Trimming pared 7 bases from V and 5 bases from J, leaving 18 bases between. In DNA form, the CDR3 reads TGTGCCAGCACCCACTGGACTAAGGAGAACAATGAGCAGTTCTTC. This gives the protein CASTHWTKENNEQFF.

The rearrangement uses TRBV7-2 and TRBJ2-5; D remains ambiguous. The CDR3 extends over 11 amino acids. V gave up 2 bases and J gave up 4 bases, with 2 bases separating them. Germline CDR1 and CDR2: SGHTA and FQGNSA. CDR3 amino acids: CASSLLETQYF. The CDR3 DNA reads TGTGCCAGCAGCTTACTAGAGACCCAGTACTTC.

The chain links TRBV15 to TRBJ2-7; D remains unclear. V lost 0 bases and J 4 bases, leaving 10 bases between the germline ends. The CDR3 sequence is 14 residues long. In germline, CDR1 is LNHNV, CDR2 YYDKDF (reference sequence). As DNA, the CDR3 is TGTGCCACCAGCAGAGATCCCTTCCTTTACGAGCAGTACTTC. Its protein is CATSRDPFLYEQYF. Full variable domain (rest looked up from reference TRBV15 and TRBJ2-7): DAMVIQNPRYQVTQFGKPVTLSCSQTLNHNVMYWYQQKSSQAPKLLFHYYDKDFNNEADTPDNFQSRRPNTSFCFLDIRSPGLGDTAMYLCATSRDPFLYEQYFGPGTRLTVT.

The rearrangement uses TRBV7-9 and TRBJ1-2; D not certain. This CDR3 has 12 residues. CDR1 is SEHNR, CDR2 FQNEAQ, per germline (reference sequence). Trimming shortened V by 3 bases and J by 5 bases, and 7 bases separated the two germline ends. The chain's CDR3 is CASSLRDYGYTF. CDR3 DNA sequence: TGTGCCAGCAGCTTGCGAGATTATGGCTACACCTTC.

The rearrangement joins TRBV11-2 to TRBJ2-3, with D maybe TRBD2 (6 bases). Germline V CDR1 and CDR2: SGHAT, FQNNGV. The CDR3 contains 15 residues. V gave up 5 bases and J gave up 2 bases, with 14 bases separating them. CDR3: CASSHPGLSTDTQYF. CDR3 sequence (DNA): TGTGCCAGCAGCCATCCGGGACTTTCCACAGATACGCAGTATTTT.

In this sample, this clone turned up a few times. The chain recombines TRBV5-1 with TRBJ2-3, with 8 positions matching TRBD1. The CDR3 contains 17 residues. CDR1 and CDR2 (germline): SGHRS, YFSETQ. After removal of 2 bases from V and 5 bases from J, the junction contained 13 bases not matched to a gene. CDR3 protein: CASSFGNAGGSGDTQYF. In nucleotides, the CDR3 is TGCGCCAGCAGCTTCGGAAACGCAGGGGGCAGTGGAGATACGCAGTATTTT.

The chain employs TRBV6-5 and TRBJ2-7; weak D call: TRBD2 (5 bases). CDR1 and CDR2 (germline): MNHEY, SVGAGI. Trimming cost V 9 bases and J 2 bases, with 20 bases left between them. CDR3 length equals 15 residues. This CDR3 reads CASLSPSLLPYEQYF. CDR3 nucleotides: TGTGCCAGTCTATCCCCTAGCCTACTTCCCTACGAGCAGTACTTC.